A selection of T cell receptor beta chains follows, all from one sample in a study of T cell clones after liver transplantation. Using immunoSEQ multiplex PCR, the repertoire was profiled, and TCRdb retains in-frame clones only, with some absent. Of around 60,000 clones listed, roughly two thirds were seen once; the top ten hold 14% to 15%. The source material was CD4+ T cells from blood, sampled before liver transplant. These receptors originate from a human donor who received a liver transplant. The CDR3 runs from the conserved cysteine through the conserved F or W. Fields, in order: V gene, clone size, CDR3 protein. Expanded clones get a size class; other rows say once, few or many, or leave the size out.

TRBV7-9	few	CASVIEGANTEAFF
TRBV7-8	-	CASRRGGVEQYF
TRBV19	many	CASTTAGQGVFNYGYTF
TRBV28	few	CASSLMTSGGPSLFENEQFF
TRBV5-5	-	CASSFNGDNEKLFF
TRBV11-2	few	CASSLAAGYGYTF
TRBV11-2	-	CASSLESGSYNSPLHF
TRBV29-1	-	CSVEQGANQPQHF
TRBV7-6	-	CASSLAGQSNTEAFF
TRBV19	-	CASSIRGRQPQHF
TRBV30	-	CAWTEGGVGTDTQYF
TRBV6-6	-	CASSYEERRQPHF
TRBV10-2	many	CASSEGARQPQHF
TRBV18	-	CASSPTGGGKNNSPLHF
TRBV5-4	-	CASSSGQGNGEQFF
TRBV5-1	-	CASSLDTGTGGEKLFF
TRBV5-3	-	CATRYEQYF
TRBV7-6	many	CASSPAGGGYGYTF
TRBV29-1	once	CSAGDYNEQFF
TRBV5-5	-	CASSRTGGDEKLFF
TRBV11-3	-	CASSSDRGTDTQYF
TRBV7-6	-	CASSLGQGMDTQYF
TRBV28	-	CASRAAGGTYEQYF
TRBV27	many	CASSPLNSNQPQHF
TRBV28	-	CAGGVVSSGNTIYF
TRBV7-2	-	CASSSDSGAGNTIYF
TRBV5-6	few	CASSDTIARGAGELFF
TRBV5-8	-	CASSSGVFYGYTF
TRBV7-2	-	CASRGTGLTYEQYF
TRBV6-5	-	CASTRGQGDQPQHF
TRBV28	-	CATLSSNSPLHF
TRBV7-2	once	CASSLFAREGVETQYF
TRBV15	few	CATSRDQGRARNQPQHF
TRBV7-8	-	CASRRQGVLLSGANVLTF
TRBV6-6	-	CASSYYGVDYNEQFF
TRBV5-4	-	CASSLEGAGGYTF
TRBV2	-	CASMVDRGGHNEQFF